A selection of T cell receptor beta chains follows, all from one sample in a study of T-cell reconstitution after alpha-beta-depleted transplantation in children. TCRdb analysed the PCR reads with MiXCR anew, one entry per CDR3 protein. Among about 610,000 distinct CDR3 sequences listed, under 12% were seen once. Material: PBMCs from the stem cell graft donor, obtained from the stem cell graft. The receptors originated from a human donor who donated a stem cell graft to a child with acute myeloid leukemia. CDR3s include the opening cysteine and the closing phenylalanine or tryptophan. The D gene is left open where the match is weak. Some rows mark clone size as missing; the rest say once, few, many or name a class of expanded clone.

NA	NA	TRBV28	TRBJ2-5	CASSLLRAGRETQYF	TGTGCCAGCAGTTTACTCCGGGCGGGGAGGGAGACCCAGTACTTC
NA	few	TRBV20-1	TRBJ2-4	CSARDSKAAAKNIQYF	TGCAGTGCTAGAGATTCGAAGGCTGCGGCCAAAAACATTCAGTACTTC
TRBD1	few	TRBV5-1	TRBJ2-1	CASSLAAGGQGQGYNEQFF	TGCGCCAGCAGCTTGGCTGCAGGCGGACAGGGACAGGGGTACAATGAGCAGTTCTTC
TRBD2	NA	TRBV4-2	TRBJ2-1	CASSPYLAGEGYNEQFF	TGTGCCAGCAGCCCGTACTTAGCGGGAGAAGGCTACAATGAGCAGTTCTTC
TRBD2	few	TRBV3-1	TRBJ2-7	CASSRLAGGPGEQYF	TGTGCCAGCAGCCGACTAGCGGGAGGGCCGGGGGAGCAGTACTTC
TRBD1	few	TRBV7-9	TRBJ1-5	CASSMTGTDNQPQHF	TGTGCCAGCAGCATGACAGGGACAGATAATCAGCCCCAGCATTTT
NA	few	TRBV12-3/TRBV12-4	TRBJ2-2	CASSPSGTISGELFF	TGTGCCAGCAGCCCCTCCGGGACGATTAGTGGGGAGCTGTTTTTT
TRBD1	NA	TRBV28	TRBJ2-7	CASSLLGTGIYEQYF	TGTGCCAGCAGTTTACTTGGGACAGGGATCTACGAGCAGTACTTC
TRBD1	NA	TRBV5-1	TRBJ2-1	CASALQGAENNEQFF	TGCGCCAGCGCCCTACAGGGGGCGGAAAACAATGAGCAGTTCTTC
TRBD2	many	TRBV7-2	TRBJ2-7	CASSFSGTSGGQYF	TGTGCCAGCAGCTTTTCCGGGACTAGCGGGGGGCAGTACTTC
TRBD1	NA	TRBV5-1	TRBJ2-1	CASSLRTGGGNEQFF	TGCGCCAGCAGCTTGCGGACAGGGGGTGGCAATGAGCAGTTCTTC
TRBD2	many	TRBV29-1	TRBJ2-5	CSVGGIAGGSETQYF	TGCAGCGTTGGGGGCATAGCGGGAGGATCAGAGACCCAGTACTTC
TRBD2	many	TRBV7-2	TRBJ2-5	CASSAGREIRYGETQYF	TGTGCCAGCAGCGCTGGGCGGGAGATACGATATGGGGAGACCCAGTACTTC
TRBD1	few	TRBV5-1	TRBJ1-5	CASSLEGAQPQHF	TGCGCCAGCAGCCTCGAGGGGGCTCAGCCCCAGCATTTT
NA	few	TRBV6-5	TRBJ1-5	CASRTDHSNQPQHF	TGTGCCAGCAGGACAGACCATAGCAATCAGCCCCAGCATTTT
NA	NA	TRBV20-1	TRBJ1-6	CSAEGQINSPLHF	TGCAGTGCCGAGGGGCAGATAAATTCACCCCTCCACTTT
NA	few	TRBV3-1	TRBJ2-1	CASSDVIVSSLQFF	TGTGCCAGCAGCGACGTTATAGTTTCGTCCCTACAGTTCTTC
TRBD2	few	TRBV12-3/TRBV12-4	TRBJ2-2	CASSFLAGVPTGELFF	TGTGCCAGCAGTTTTCTAGCGGGAGTACCCACCGGGGAGCTGTTTTTT
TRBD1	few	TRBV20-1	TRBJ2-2	CSAGTGGFKNTGELFF	TGCAGTGCGGGGACAGGGGGCTTTAAGAACACCGGGGAGCTGTTTTTT
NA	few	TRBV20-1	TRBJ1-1	CSARGGGTEAFF	TGCAGTGCTAGAGGGGGGGGTACTGAAGCTTTCTTT
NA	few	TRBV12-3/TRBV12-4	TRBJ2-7	CASSLAGFYYEQYF	TGTGCCAGCAGTTTAGCCGGGTTTTACTACGAGCAGTACTTC
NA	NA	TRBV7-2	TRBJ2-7	CASSFGTREQYF	TGTGCCAGCAGCTTTGGGACGCGCGAGCAGTACTTC
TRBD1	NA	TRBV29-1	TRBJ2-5	CSVRTGAETQYF	TGCAGCGTTCGGACAGGGGCGGAGACCCAGTACTTC
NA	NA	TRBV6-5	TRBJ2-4	CASSYSIAAPQNIQYF	TGTGCCAGCAGTTACTCGATAGCGGCCCCCCAAAACATTCAGTACTTC
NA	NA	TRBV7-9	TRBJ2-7	CASSLGGRVSEQYF	TGTGCCAGCAGTTTGGGGGGTAGGGTTTCCGAGCAGTACTTC
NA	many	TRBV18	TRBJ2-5	CASSRGAASQETQYF	TGTGCCAGCTCACGAGGCGCAGCCTCCCAAGAGACCCAGTACTTC
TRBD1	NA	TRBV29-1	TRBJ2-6	CSVDTGETSGANVLTF	TGCAGCGTTGATACAGGGGAGACCTCTGGGGCCAACGTCCTGACTTTC
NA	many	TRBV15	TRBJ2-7	CATSREGGLYEQYF	TGTGCCACCAGCAGAGAGGGCGGACTCTACGAGCAGTACTTC
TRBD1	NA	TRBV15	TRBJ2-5	CATSRAITRDRGPFMQETQYF	TGTGCCACCAGCAGAGCCATCACCCGGGACAGGGGCCCTTTTATGCAAGAGACCCAGTACTTC
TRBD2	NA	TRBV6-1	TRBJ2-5	CASSRTQREYQETQYF	TGTGCCAGCAGCCGCACTCAGCGGGAGTACCAAGAGACCCAGTACTTC
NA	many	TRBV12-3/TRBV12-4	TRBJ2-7	CASSPVSGSYEQYF	TGTGCCAGCAGTCCCGTATCGGGCTCCTACGAGCAGTACTTC
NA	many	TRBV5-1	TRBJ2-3	CASSYGGSVDTQYF	TGCGCCAGCAGCTATGGCGGCTCGGTGGATACGCAGTATTTT